The T cell receptor (beta chain) under discussion was sequenced for a study of CD8 T cells in ankylosing spondylitis. Study-wide points: A motif of roughly 8 highly homologous TCR beta variants was seen as apparently characteristic of ankylosing spondylitis blood. Earlier work had already found some motif variants in reactive arthritis synovial fluid and blood.

The CDR3 runs 14 residues. In germline, CDR1 is DFQATT, CDR2 SNEGSKA (reference sequence). V lost 6 bases and J 5 bases, leaving 19 bases between the germline ends. 5'-RACE, quantitative and with molecular barcodes, yielded the TCR beta libraries. TCRdb reprocessed the 5' RACE reads with MiXCR, giving one entry per CDR3 protein. The sample has 700,000 to 850,000 distinct CDR3 sequences, approximately 10% seen once. Concerning this clonotype itself: Antigen: not known.

The receptor comes from a male donor with ankylosing spondylitis. The chain links TRBV20-1 to TRBJ2-5, with D possibly being TRBD2 (6 bases). Sequencing was carried out using blood, either unsorted or a sorted T cell fraction (not recorded which). CDR3 amino acids: CSARLDGSVETQYF. The CDR3 bases are TGCAGTGCACGCTTGGACGGGAGTGTTGAGACCCAGTACTTC.